These 32 T cell receptor beta chains were sequenced from one sample in a study of CD8 T cells in ankylosing spondylitis (dated by TCRdb to the late 2010s). Library preparation used 5' RACE. Sequenced using an Illumina HiSeq 2500. The public sequencing data were trimmed at Q25 with fastp and processed into clonotypes with MiXCR by TCRdb, which kept only in-frame beta chains. Every CDR3 protein is listed once, alongside the most common genes and DNA of its rows. The sample table shows 200,000 to 250,000 distinct CDR3 sequences, and around 10% are seen once. Around 7% of the sample is held by the ten biggest clonotypes. The sequencing sample was made of blood, either unsorted or a sorted T cell fraction (not recorded which). These receptors all come from a male donor with ankylosing spondylitis or in good health (not recorded which).

The V gene is TRBV9, the J gene TRBJ1-1; D call uncertain. V lost 0 bases, J lost 1 base, and 7 bases lay in between. The CDR3 length is 14 residues. Per the germline V gene, CDR1 is SGDLS and CDR2 is YYNGEE. The CDR3 spells CASSVGPQNTEAFF. The CDR3 coding sequence is TGTGCCAGCAGCGTAGGACCACAGAACACTGAAGCTTTCTTT.

This chain connects TRBV5-5 to TRBJ2-3, with D perhaps TRBD1 (7 bases). V lost 4 bases and J lost 5, with 17 bases in between. The CDR3 is 15 residues long. Per the germline V gene, CDR1 is SGHKS and CDR2 is YYEKEE (reference sequence). CDR3 amino acids: CASSVYRGGGDTQYF. DNA for the CDR3: TGTGCCAGCAGCGTCTACAGGGGAGGTGGAGATACGCAGTATTTT.

J is TRBJ2-7 and V is TRBV3-1; the D is unclear. The CDR3 extends over 12 amino acids. Trimming cost V 0 bases and J 7 bases, with 7 bases left between them. Germline values: CDR1 LGHDT, CDR2 YNNKEL (reference sequence). The CDR3 DNA is TGTGCCAGCAGCCAAGATTTCGGGGAGCAGTACTTC. Translated, it gives CASSQDFGEQYF.

The table lists this clonotype with many counts. The chain carries TRBV20-1 and TRBJ2-2; D ambiguous. Germline V gives CDR1 DFQATT, CDR2 SNEGSKA (reference sequence). V shed 5 bases and J shed 0 bases, with 13 bases lying between them. The CDR3 spans 15 residues. The CDR3 sequence is CSAPRTDPNTGELFF. The CDR3 nucleotides read TGCAGTGCTCCTAGGACGGATCCGAACACCGGGGAGCTGTTTTTT.

This clonotype was counted many times. The J gene is TRBJ2-2, the V gene TRBV5-1; D gene uncertain. V was shortened by 2 bases and J by 0 bases, with 8 bases between the two germline ends. Germline values: CDR1 SGHRS, CDR2 YFSETQ. The CDR3 loop spans 15 amino acids. The CDR3 nucleotides read TGCGCCAGCAGCTTTCGGCCTTCGAACACCGGGGAGCTGTTTTTT. Encoded protein: CASSFRPSNTGELFF.

In this sample, this clonotype turned up many times. V and J are TRBV5-1 and TRBJ2-1, with 10 bases lining up with TRBD2. The ends lost 5 bases at V and 10 bases at J; junction bases unmatched: 12. Germline CDR1 reads SGHRS; CDR2 reads YFSETQ. The CDR3 contains 15 residues. The chain's CDR3 is CASRTGTSGIGEQFF. As DNA, the CDR3 is TGCGCCAGCAGGACCGGAACTAGCGGGATCGGGGAGCAGTTCTTC. Combining the CDR3 with reference TRBV5-1 and TRBJ2-1 gives the whole variable domain KAGVTQTPRYLIKTRGQQVTLSCSPISGHRSVSWYQQTPGQGLQFLFEYFSETQRNKGNFPGRFSGRQFSNSRSEMNVSTLELGDSALYLCASRTGTSGIGEQFFGPGTRLTVL.

The table lists this clonotype with many counts. The chain joins TRBV20-1 to TRBJ2-5; tentatively, D is TRBD2 (6 bases). This CDR3 has 16 amino acids. Germline values: CDR1 DFQATT, CDR2 SNEGSKA (reference sequence). Between the trimmed V and J ends, which lost 0 bases and 7 bases, there was a span of 21 bases. The CDR3 DNA follows: TGCAGTGCTAGAGAGGGTATAGCGGAAGTTGGTGGGACCCAGTACTTC. This gives the protein CSAREGIAEVGGTQYF.

Ten or more counts support this clonotype. This chain links TRBV5-1 with TRBJ2-5; possibly TRBD1 for D (5 bases). Deletions cut 2 bases from V and 2 bases from J, with 10 bases between. Germline CDR1 is SGHRS and CDR2 is YFSETQ. The CDR3 has 14 residues. The CDR3 DNA is TGCGCCAGCAGCTTACAGGTTGGACAAGAGACCCAGTACTTC. Translated: CASSLQVGQETQYF.

This clonotype was seen many times. The chain carries TRBV5-1 and TRBJ2-7; 8 bases are a match to TRBD1. The CDR3 contains 15 residues. V gave up 4 bases and J gave up 2 bases; unmatched junction bases: 8. Germline V gives CDR1 SGHRS, CDR2 YFSETQ. The CDR3 DNA follows: TGCGCCAGCAGCATCGTGGGGACAGGTACCTACGAGCAGTACTTC. It yields the protein CASSIVGTGTYEQYF.

This clonotype was picked up a small number of times. The chain links TRBV7-3 to TRBJ2-3; 7 nucleotides agree with TRBD2. CDR1 SGHTA and CDR2 FQGTGA come from the germline V gene. Trimming cost V 8 bases and J 3 bases; bases outside gene matches: 8. The CDR3 is made up of 14 amino acids. DNA of the CDR3: TGTGCCAGCTCATCTGCGGGAGAAACAGATACGCAGTATTTT. Translation: CASSSAGETDTQYF.

This clonotype was detected many times. The CDR3 loop reads CASISAENGYTF. CDR3 DNA sequence: TGCGCCAGCATCTCGGCGGAGAATGGCTACACCTTC. V and J are TRBV5-1 and TRBJ1-2, with D unclear. This CDR3 is built from 12 residues. V was pared by 6 bases and J by 6 bases, with 12 bases between. Germline lookup yields CDR1 SGHRS and CDR2 YFSETQ.

In the case of this clonotype: At one boundary the junction diverges from the germline segment, which might be a read error. The genes are TRBV7-8 and TRBJ2-1; TRBD2 might be the D (5 bases). Germline V gene data show CDR1 as SGHVS and CDR2 as FQNEAQ. The CDR3 is 14 residues long. In nucleotides, the CDR3 is TGTGCCAGCATCTTATCACCCGGCGGGTATGAGCAGTTCTTC. It codes for CASILSPGGYEQFF.

This clonotype was counted ten times or more. This sequence joins TRBV5-1 and TRBJ2-3; tentative D call: TRBD1 (6 bases). Germline lookup yields CDR1 SGHRS and CDR2 YFSETQ. V was clipped by 5 bases and J by 4 bases, with 14 bases between them. CDR3 length: 14 amino acids. CDR3 bases: TGCGCCAGCAGGGCACAGGGCAGCGCAGATACGCAGTATTTT. Translating gives CASRAQGSADTQYF. Combining the CDR3 with reference TRBV5-1 and TRBJ2-3 gives the whole variable domain KAGVTQTPRYLIKTRGQQVTLSCSPISGHRSVSWYQQTPGQGLQFLFEYFSETQRNKGNFPGRFSGRQFSNSRSEMNVSTLELGDSALYLCASRAQGSADTQYFGPGTRLTVL.

This clonotype has at least ten counts. The gene calls are TRBV12-3 or TRBV12-4 and TRBJ1-2; possible D gene TRBD1, 6 bases. The V and J ends lost 6 bases and 0 bases respectively, with 14 bases between them. This CDR3 is 15 amino acids long. CDR3 in amino acids: CASRPQGLPNYGYTF. The CDR3 DNA follows: TGTGCCAGCAGACCACAGGGACTTCCTAACTATGGCTACACCTTC.

This clonotype was detected only a few times. The chain combines TRBV18 with TRBJ1-6, with D unresolved. Trimming shortened V by 5 bases and J by 3 bases, and 2 bases separated the two germline ends. CDR1 and CDR2 (germline): KGHSH, LQKENI. CDR3 size: 12 residues. The CDR3 sequence is CASSDYNSPLHF. CDR3 sequence (DNA): TGTGCCAGCTCAGACTATAATTCACCCCTCCACTTT.

This clonotype has ten or more counts. The chain links TRBV6-1 to TRBJ2-3; possible D gene TRBD2, 5 bases. The CDR3 totals 15 residues. Germline V gene sequence: CDR1 MNHNS, CDR2 SASEGT. The V and J ends lost 6 bases and 2 bases respectively, with 15 bases between them. The DNA of the CDR3 is TGTGCCAGCAGCCTAGCAGGTCTTGTCACAGATACGCAGTATTTT. Protein sequence: CASSLAGLVTDTQYF.

This clonotype was detected only a few times. This chain joins TRBV7-2 and TRBJ2-1, with 10 bases lining up with TRBD2. The CDR3 is 15 residues long. Germline V gene data show CDR1 as SGHTA and CDR2 as FQGNSA. V shed 5 bases, J shed 7 bases, and the junction held 8 bases outside the gene matches. CDR3 region: CASSPLAGENNEQFF. The CDR3 DNA follows: TGTGCCAGCAGCCCTCTAGCGGGAGAAAATAATGAGCAGTTCTTC.

This rearrangement joins TRBV3-1 to TRBJ2-2, with D perhaps TRBD1 (6 bases). CDR3 length equals 16 residues. Deletions cut 8 bases from V and 0 bases from J, with 16 bases between. Per germline, CDR1 LGHDT and CDR2 YNNKEL (reference sequence). CDR3 coding DNA: TGTGCCAGCTTTTTAGGGACAACCGCGAACACCGGGGAGCTGTTTTTT. Translated: CASFLGTTANTGELFF. The variable domain in full, with the rest retrieved from reference TRBV3-1 and TRBJ2-2, is DTAVSQTPKYLVTQMGNDKSIKCEQNLGHDTMYWYKQDSKKFLKIMFSYNNKELIINETVPNRFSPKSPDKAHLNLHINSLELGDSAVYFCASFLGTTANTGELFFGEGSRLTVL.

The table lists this clonotype with many counts. The chain couples TRBV20-1 to TRBJ1-2; 8 nucleotides agree with TRBD1. Germline V gives CDR1 DFQATT, CDR2 SNEGSKA (reference sequence). CDR3 length: 13 amino acids. Unmatched junction bases numbered 8, after V lost 7 bases and J lost 4 bases. Here the CDR3 reads CSVETGEGYGYTF. The CDR3 nucleotides are TGCAGTGTCGAGACAGGGGAAGGCTATGGCTACACCTTC.

The rearrangement joins TRBV10-1 to TRBJ2-1; 7 bases match TRBD2. Germline values: CDR1 WNHNN, CDR2 SYGVQD (reference sequence). CDR3 size: 15 residues. Trimming took 6 bases from V and 5 from J; bases not matched to a gene: 10. CDR3 bases: TGCGCCAGCAGCCCCTCGCGGGGGATTAACAATGAGCAGTTCTTC. The encoded protein is CASSPSRGINNEQFF.

This clonotype was picked up a small number of times. This sequence joins TRBV7-6 and TRBJ2-2; 14 bases fit TRBD2. The CDR3 contains 17 residues. Per germline, CDR1 SGHVS and CDR2 FNYEAQ. V trimming: 5 bases; J trimming: 8 bases; junction bases outside the gene matches: 10. This CDR3 reads CASSPGLAGGPQGELFF. The CDR3 DNA follows: TGTGCCAGCAGCCCCGGACTAGCGGGAGGACCCCAGGGGGAGCTGTTTTTT.

In this sample, this clonotype turned up many times. Relative to the germline gene, one junction end is altered; a read error may explain this. This sequence joins TRBV10-3 and TRBJ2-1; TRBD1 is a possible D gene (6 bases). Germline V gene sequence: CDR1 ENHRY, CDR2 SYGVKD. The CDR3 has 12 residues. The DNA for the CDR3 is TGTGCCATCAGCCCCACAGGGAATGGGCAGTTCTTC. Its protein product is CAISPTGNGQFF.

The genes are TRBV7-8 and TRBJ2-2; TRBD1 matches 7 bases. This CDR3 spans 17 amino acids. Trimming removed 5 bases from V and 6 bases from J; junction bases left unmatched: 15. Germline CDR1 SGHVS, CDR2 FQNEAQ. CDR3 bases: TGTGCCAGCAGCCCGAAGGACAGGCTGTTGGGTTCCGGGGAGCTGTTTTTT. It is translated as CASSPKDRLLGSGELFF.

The chain is built from TRBV29-1 and TRBJ2-7; perhaps TRBD2 as D (6 bases). V was pared by 4 bases and J by 4 bases, with 14 bases between. The length of the CDR3 is 13 residues. Germline V gene sequence: CDR1 SQVTM, CDR2 ANQGSEA. The CDR3 DNA follows: TGCAGCGTTGGGTATGGGGGAGGTTACGAGCAGTACTTC. This sequence encodes CSVGYGGGYEQYF.

In DNA, the CDR3 is TGTGCCAGCAGCTCTAGGGGGGGGGTTGGCTCTGGAAACACCATATATTTT. It yields the protein CASSSRGGVGSGNTIYF. V is TRBV7-8 and J is TRBJ1-3; D is perhaps TRBD1 (6 bases). Germline loops: CDR1 SGHVS, CDR2 FQNEAQ. This CDR3 spans 17 amino acids. The V and J ends lost 4 bases and 0 bases respectively, with 16 bases between them. The complete variable domain, with remaining parts taken from reference TRBV7-8 and TRBJ1-3, reads GAGVSQSPRYKVAKRGQDVALRCDPISGHVSLFWYQQALGQGPEFLTYFQNEAQLDKSGLPSDRFFAERPEGSVSTLKIQRTQQEDSAVYLCASSSRGGVGSGNTIYFGEGSWLTVV.

This chain joins TRBV4-2 and TRBJ1-4; no firm D call. Trimming stripped 7 bases from V and 7 bases from J, with 13 bases between. This CDR3 spans 13 amino acids. CDR1 and CDR2 from the germline V gene are LGHNA and YNFKEQ. The DNA for the CDR3 is TGTGCCAGCACCACCGGGAATGGTGAAAAACTGTTTTTT. Its translation is CASTTGNGEKLFF.

The sample holds a few counts of this clonotype. The chain employs TRBV7-9 and TRBJ1-1; perhaps TRBD1 as D (6 bases). V dropped 1 base and J dropped 2 bases, with 17 bases sitting between them. Per the germline V gene, CDR1 is SEHNR and CDR2 is FQNEAQ (reference sequence). The CDR3 is 17 amino acids. The CDR3 region has the DNA TGTGCCAGCAGCTTAGGCCGCAGGGGCGCAGGTAACACTGAAGCTTTCTTT. Protein sequence: CASSLGRRGAGNTEAFF.

This clonotype was recorded many times. The gene calls are TRBV3-1 and TRBJ2-3, with 9 bases identical to TRBD2. V dropped 5 bases and J dropped 3; count of bases not matched to a gene: 6. The germline V gene has CDR1 LGHDT and CDR2 YNNKEL (reference sequence). The CDR3 runs 15 residues. The CDR3 region has the DNA TGTGCCAGCAGCTTGAATAGCGGGGGAACAGATACGCAGTATTTT. This encodes CASSLNSGGTDTQYF.

The chain recombines TRBV12-3 or TRBV12-4 with TRBJ2-3; 8 nucleotides line up with TRBD2. This CDR3 is 16 amino acids long. With V trimmed by 6 bases and J by 2 bases, 10 bases remained unmatched. This CDR3 is CASSPGTRVFTDTQYF. As DNA, the CDR3 is TGTGCCAGCAGCCCCGGGACTAGGGTTTTCACAGATACGCAGTATTTT.

This clonotype was counted ten times or more. The rearrangement joins TRBV29-1 to TRBJ2-2, with D uncertain. Germline loops: CDR1 SQVTM, CDR2 ANQGSEA. V was shortened by 2 bases and J by 4 bases, with 20 bases between the two germline ends. The CDR3 is 17 residues long. The CDR3 reads CSVEYGHSPHSTGELFF. Here the CDR3 DNA reads TGCAGCGTTGAATACGGCCACTCCCCTCATAGCACCGGGGAGCTGTTTTTT.

About this clonotype: Given a much more abundant clone one base away, this may be a read error. The V and J genes are TRBV4-2 and TRBJ2-3; a possible D gene is TRBD2 (6 bases). This CDR3 comprises 12 residues. Trimming shortened V by 4 bases and J by 10 bases, and 12 bases separated the two germline ends. Germline V gene lookup returns CDR1 LGHNA and CDR2 YNFKEQ. CDR3 DNA sequence: TGTGCCAGCAGCCCGGTGGGGGGATCGCAGTATTTT. This encodes CASSPVGGSQYF.

This clonotype was recorded many times. The chain has TRBV20-1 and TRBJ2-3, with no clear D. From germline, CDR1 is DFQATT and CDR2 SNEGSKA (reference sequence). With 0 bases removed from V and 2 bases from J, the gap between germline ends came to 21 bases. There are 18 residues in the CDR3. The CDR3 spells CSARDVEEPPSYTDTQYF. The DNA for the CDR3 is TGCAGTGCTAGAGATGTCGAGGAGCCCCCTTCTTACACAGATACGCAGTATTTT.